The 12 T cell receptor beta chains in this list originate from one sample, sequenced in a study of T cells in Graves' hyperthyroidism and ophthalmopathy. Authors of the study amplified TCR beta CDR3 regions from RNA transcripts. First-round RT-PCR of the TCR CDR3 relied on the HTBI primer set. One entry per CDR3 protein results from TCRdb running MiXCR on the multiplex PCR reads. The repertoire has 600,000 or so distinct CDR3 sequences, around 15% of them found once; the top ten carry about 3.8%. Sequencing was done on a sample of blood. These receptors came from a woman in her 30s with Graves' hyperthyroidism.

Ten or more counts support this clonotype. The V gene is TRBV28, the J gene TRBJ2-1; D is possibly TRBD2 (7 bases). The CDR3 has 16 amino acids. Trimming removed 6 bases from V and 0 bases from J, with 15 bases in between. Germline-derived CDR1 and CDR2 are MDHEN and SYDVKM. The CDR3 nucleotides read TGTGCCAGCAGCACTAGGGGGAGGGGCTCCTACAATGAGCAGTTCTTC. Translation: CASSTRGRGSYNEQFF.

In this sample, this clonotype turned up a few times. The CDR3 coding sequence is TGTGCCAGCAGTGGGGGACAGGGTACCTATGGCTACACCTTC. Encoded protein: CASSGGQGTYGYTF. The V and J genes are TRBV2 and TRBJ1-2, with TRBD1 matching 9 bases. The CDR3 sequence is 14 residues long. Germline trimming cut 4 bases from V and 4 bases from J; bases unmatched to any gene: 4. Looked up from germline, CDR1 is SNHLY and CDR2 is FYNNEI.

About this clonotype: This may arise from a read error, as a much more abundant clone is one base away. The V gene is TRBV7-2, the J gene TRBJ2-1; TRBD2 matches 9 bases. CDR1 SGHTA and CDR2 FQGNSA come from the germline V gene. The CDR3 is made up of 13 amino acids. Trimming removed 1 base from V and 9 bases from J; junction bases left unmatched: 1. The CDR3 is CASSLGREGEQFF. CDR3 sequence (DNA): TGTGCCAGCAGCTTAGGGCGGGAGGGTGAGCAGTTCTTC.

This clonotype was observed many times. This rearrangement joins TRBV20-1 to TRBJ1-2; tentatively, D is TRBD1 (5 bases). V lost 7 bases to trimming and J lost 9 bases, with 21 bases between them. The CDR3 length is 13 residues. CDR1 and CDR2 (germline): DFQATT, SNEGSKA (reference sequence). As DNA, the CDR3 is TGCAGTGTAAACCCCGGGACGGGGCACCGCTACACCTTC. Protein: CSVNPGTGHRYTF.

CDR3: CASRGQGDAGELFF. Written as DNA, the CDR3 is TGCGCCAGCAGGGGACAGGGGGACGCCGGGGAGCTGTTTTTT. V gene TRBV5-1 combines with J gene TRBJ2-2, with TRBD1 matching 11 bases. The V and J ends lost 5 bases and 6 bases, in that order; junction bases with no gene match: 3. The germline V gene has CDR1 SGHRS and CDR2 YFSETQ. The CDR3 length is 14 residues.

This clonotype turned up a few times. The genes are TRBV20-1 and TRBJ2-3, with TRBD2 matching over 12 bases. Germline V gives CDR1 DFQATT, CDR2 SNEGSKA (reference sequence). The CDR3 runs 14 residues. J lost 6 bases, V lost 5 bases, and 6 bases had no gene match. Here the CDR3 reads CSALAGGPWDTQYF. The CDR3 DNA sequence: TGCAGTGCTCTAGCGGGAGGGCCTTGGGATACGCAGTATTTT.

This clonotype was counted many times. The rearrangement uses TRBV9 and TRBJ1-2; 9 nucleotides match TRBD1. This CDR3 is built from 14 residues. V trimming: 4 bases; J trimming: 2 bases; junction bases outside the gene matches: 3. The germline V gene encodes CDR1 SGDLS and CDR2 YYNGEE. The CDR3 here is CASSRGQGNYGYTF. In DNA form, the CDR3 reads TGTGCCAGCAGCAGGGGACAGGGCAACTATGGCTACACCTTC.

This clonotype was observed at least ten times. The chain has TRBV10-3 and TRBJ1-1; D is perhaps TRBD1 (5 bases). The CDR3 length is 13 residues. V lost 6 bases to trimming and J lost 3 bases, with 11 bases between them. Germline lookup yields CDR1 ENHRY and CDR2 SYGVKD. The CDR3 is CAIRKGGDTEAFF. The CDR3, as DNA: TGTGCCATCAGGAAGGGAGGGGACACTGAAGCTTTCTTT.

This clonotype was counted between two and nine times. The CDR3 nucleotides are TGCAGTGCTTGGGACAGGGGCAAGAGCGGCTACACCTTC. This translates into CSAWDRGKSGYTF. The chain recombines TRBV20-1 with TRBJ1-2, with TRBD1 matching 10 bases. CDR1 and CDR2 (germline): DFQATT, SNEGSKA (reference sequence). V lost 5 bases and J lost 8; bases outside the gene matches: 8. This CDR3 comprises 13 residues.

V gene TRBV15 combines with J gene TRBJ1-5, with 7 bases matching TRBD1. Germline CDR1 and CDR2: LNHNV and YYDKDF (reference sequence). The ends lost 3 bases at V and 4 bases at J; junction bases unmatched: 3. CDR3 length equals 14 residues. CDR3 in DNA: TGTGCCACCAGCAGCGGGACAGCGAATCAGCCCCAGCATTTT. This gives the protein CATSSGTANQPQHF.

The V gene is TRBV7-2, the J gene TRBJ2-1; a weak D match, TRBD2 (5 bases). Germline CDR1 SGHTA, CDR2 FQGNSA. The CDR3 has 15 residues. V lost 5 bases, J lost 9 bases, and 20 bases lay in between. In DNA form, the CDR3 reads TGTGCCAGCAGCCACCCAACGTCAGGAGGAAGTGAGCAGTTCTTC. It encodes CASSHPTSGGSEQFF.

About this clonotype itself: This may arise from a read error, as a much more abundant clone is one base away. This sequence joins TRBV7-9 and TRBJ2-1; the D gene is possibly TRBD2 (6 bases). CDR3 length: 17 amino acids. Per germline, CDR1 SEHNR and CDR2 FQNEAQ (reference sequence). Written as DNA, the CDR3 is TGTGCCACCAGCCAAGTCCTTTCGGGAGCGGGTTACAATGAGCAGTTCTTC. Protein sequence: CATSQVLSGAGYNEQFF.